One sample yielded the 9 T cell receptor beta chains listed below, sequenced in a study of T-cell reconstitution after alpha-beta-depleted transplantation in children. Unique molecular identifiers were built into the TCRbeta library. TCRdb passed the PCR reads through MiXCR, listing each CDR3 protein once. The sample contains hundreds of thousands of distinct CDR3 sequences, around 17% of which appear only once. This specimen was PBMCs from the stem cell graft donor, taken from the stem cell graft. The source of these receptors is a human donor who donated a stem cell graft to a child with acute myeloid leukemia.

V is TRBV4-3 and J is TRBJ1-4, with a possible D match to TRBD1 (5 bases). V was trimmed by 8 bases and J by 11 bases, leaving 15 bases between them. Germline V gene lookup returns CDR1 LGHNA and CDR2 YSLEER. This CDR3 is 12 amino acids long. The CDR3 spells CASGDGHGKLFF. In DNA, the CDR3 is TGCGCCAGCGGGGACGGTCATGGGAAACTGTTTTTT.

This clonotype was seen ten or more times. The DNA of the CDR3 is TGCAGTGCTAGGTTGCATGGGTCCTACGAGCAGTACGTC. Translation gives CSARLHGSYEQYV. This chain connects TRBV20-1 to TRBJ2-7; the D is unclear. Trimming shortened V by 3 bases and J by 1 base, and 10 bases separated the two germline ends. The germline V gene has CDR1 DFQATT and CDR2 SNEGSKA (reference sequence). The CDR3 runs to 13 residues.

The chain joins TRBV30 to TRBJ1-2; D is ambiguous. Between the trimmed V and J ends, which lost 2 bases and 7 bases, there was a span of 14 bases. The CDR3 runs to 13 residues. Germline loops: CDR1 GTSNPN, CDR2 SVGIG (reference sequence). CDR3 DNA: TGTGCCTGGAGTTCCACCTCTCGTAGTGGCTACACCTTC. The encoded protein is CAWSSTSRSGYTF.

This clonotype showed up many times. CDR3 bases: TGTGCCAGCAGCTCTCGGGATTTCACAGATACGCAGTATTTT. Translation: CASSSRDFTDTQYF. The chain links TRBV7-2 to TRBJ2-3; tentative D call: TRBD2 (5 bases). Germline-derived CDR1 and CDR2 are SGHTA and FQGNSA. The CDR3 is 14 amino acids. V lost 4 bases and J 2 bases, leaving 10 bases between the germline ends.

V is TRBV18 and J is TRBJ1-2; D perhaps matches TRBD1 (6 bases). V lost 3 bases, J lost 4 bases, and 18 bases lay in between. Germline V CDR1 and CDR2: KGHSH, LQKENI. The CDR3 spans 16 residues. In DNA, the CDR3 is TGTGCCAGCTCACCCGGACAGAAAAAAGCCGGCTATGGCTACACCTTC. This encodes CASSPGQKKAGYGYTF.

This clonotype has a count of ten or more. V and J are TRBV5-5 and TRBJ2-5; perhaps TRBD1 as D (5 bases). From germline, CDR1 is SGHKS and CDR2 YYEKEE (reference sequence). Trimming removed 4 bases from V and 4 bases from J, with 20 bases in between. The CDR3 is made up of 16 amino acids. This CDR3 reads CASSRYQGGYGETQYF. CDR3 coding DNA: TGTGCCAGCAGCCGATACCAGGGTGGTTACGGAGAGACCCAGTACTTC. Complete variable domain (other parts from reference TRBV5-5 and TRBJ2-5): DAGVTQSPTHLIKTRGQQVTLRCSPISGHKSVSWYQQVLGQGPQFIFQYYEKEERGRGNFPDRFSARQFPNYSSELNVNALLLGDSALYLCASSRYQGGYGETQYFGPGTRLLVL.

The CDR3 spells CASSLSPSSGANVLTF. The CDR3 bases are TGTGCCAGCAGCTTATCTCCCAGCTCTGGGGCCAACGTCCTGACTTTC. This chain connects TRBV7-2 to TRBJ2-6; D unresolved. The CDR3 consists of 16 residues. The germline V gene has CDR1 SGHTA and CDR2 FQGNSA. Between the trimmed V and J ends, which lost 2 bases and 0 bases, there was a span of 8 bases.

Notes on this clonotype: A much larger clone differs from this one at a single base, so this may be a read error. The V gene is TRBV20-1, the J gene TRBJ2-1; TRBD1 matches at 10 bases. J was trimmed by 8 bases and V by 3 bases; bases with no gene match: 10. The CDR3 is 15 amino acids. In germline, CDR1 is DFQATT, CDR2 SNEGSKA (reference sequence). The CDR3 loop is CSASELGDRGDEQFF. In DNA form, the CDR3 reads TGCAGTGCTAGTGAACTTGGGGACAGGGGAGATGAGCAGTTCTTC.

The sample holds many counts of this clonotype. V and J are TRBV27 and TRBJ1-2; tentatively, D is TRBD1 (5 bases). Trimming removed 5 bases from V and 0 bases from J, with 10 bases in between. In germline, CDR1 is MNHEY, CDR2 SMNVEV (reference sequence). The CDR3 sequence is 14 residues long. CDR3 protein: CASSNRRTNYGYTF. The CDR3 DNA sequence: TGTGCCAGCAGTAACAGGAGAACTAACTATGGCTACACCTTC.